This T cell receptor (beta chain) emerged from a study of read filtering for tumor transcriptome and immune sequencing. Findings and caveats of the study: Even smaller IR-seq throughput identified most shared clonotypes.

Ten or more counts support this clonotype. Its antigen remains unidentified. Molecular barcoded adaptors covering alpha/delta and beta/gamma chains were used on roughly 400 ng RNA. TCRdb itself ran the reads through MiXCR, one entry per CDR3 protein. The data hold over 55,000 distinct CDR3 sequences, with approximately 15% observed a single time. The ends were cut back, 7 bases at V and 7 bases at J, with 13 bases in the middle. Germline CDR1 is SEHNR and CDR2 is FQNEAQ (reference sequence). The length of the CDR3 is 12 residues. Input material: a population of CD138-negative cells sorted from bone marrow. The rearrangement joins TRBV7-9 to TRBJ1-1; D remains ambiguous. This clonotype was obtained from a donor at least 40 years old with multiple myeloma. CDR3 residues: CASTPIFDEAFF. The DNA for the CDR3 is TGTGCCAGCACCCCTATTTTCGATGAAGCTTTCTTT.